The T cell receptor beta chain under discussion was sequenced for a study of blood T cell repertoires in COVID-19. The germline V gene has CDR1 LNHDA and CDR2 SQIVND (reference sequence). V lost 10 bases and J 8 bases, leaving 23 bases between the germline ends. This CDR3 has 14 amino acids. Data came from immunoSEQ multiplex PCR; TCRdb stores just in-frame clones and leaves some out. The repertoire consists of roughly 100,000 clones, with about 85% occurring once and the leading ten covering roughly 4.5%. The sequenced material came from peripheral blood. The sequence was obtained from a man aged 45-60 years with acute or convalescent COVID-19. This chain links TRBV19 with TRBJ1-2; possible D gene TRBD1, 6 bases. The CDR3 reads CATTRLGGAGGYTF. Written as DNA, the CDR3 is TGTGCCACCACCCGTTTAGGGGGAGCAGGGGGCTACACCTTC.